A single sample is the source of the 26 T cell receptor beta chains below, sequenced in a study of blood T cell repertoires in COVID-19. Using immunoSEQ multiplex PCR, the repertoire was profiled, and TCRdb retains in-frame clones only, with some absent. This sample carries about 220,000 clones, approximately 81% of them seen once, and the ten largest clones take 3.5% to 4%. Source material: peripheral blood. Source of these receptors: a woman at least 80 years old with acute or convalescent COVID-19.

The chain employs TRBV19 and TRBJ1-5; 7 positions match TRBD1. The J segment lost 4 bases and the V segment lost 3 bases, leaving 6 bases of the junction unmatched. There are 15 residues in the CDR3. From germline, CDR1 is LNHDA and CDR2 SQIVND (reference sequence). The CDR3 nucleotides read TGTGCCAGTAGTATTTTTGGGACAGCTAATCAGCCCCAGCATTTT. Encoded protein: CASSIFGTANQPQHF.

This sequence joins TRBV24-1 and TRBJ2-5; tentative D call: TRBD1 (5 bases). Per the germline V gene, CDR1 is KGHDR and CDR2 is SFDVKD. Between the trimmed V and J ends, which lost 3 bases and 2 bases, there was a span of 9 bases. The CDR3 sequence is 14 residues long. This chain's CDR3 is CATSDGAAQETQYF. The CDR3 region has the DNA TGTGCCACCAGTGATGGGGCAGCTCAAGAGACCCAGTACTTC.

The V gene is TRBV11-2, the J gene TRBJ2-3, with 8 bases identical to TRBD1. CDR1 and CDR2 from the germline V gene are SGHAT and FQNNGV. The V segment lost 0 bases and the J segment 1 base; nucleotides outside the gene matches: 9. The CDR3 has 18 residues. CDR3 loop: CASSLEPGTGHRTDTQYF. In DNA, the CDR3 is TGTGCCAGCAGCTTAGAACCCGGGACAGGTCACCGCACAGATACGCAGTATTTT.

This chain links TRBV27 with TRBJ1-1; 8 bases are shared with TRBD1. CDR3 length equals 12 residues. Per germline, CDR1 MNHEY and CDR2 SMNVEV (reference sequence). Trimming at V came to 0 bases and at J to 11 bases, leaving 2 bases not matched to a gene. CDR3 sequence (DNA): TGTGCCAGCAGTTTATCGACAGGGGACGCTTTCTTT. Translation gives CASSLSTGDAFF.

Here the CDR3 DNA reads TGTGCCAGCAGTGAATCGTATTGGCTAGCGGGGAATGAGCAGTTCTTC. As protein: CASSESYWLAGNEQFF. This sequence joins TRBV2 and TRBJ2-1, with 9 bases lining up with TRBD2. V gave up 2 bases and J gave up 7 bases; unmatched junction bases: 9. CDR1 is SNHLY and CDR2 is FYNNEI in the germline V gene. This CDR3 has 16 residues. Supplemented by reference TRBV2 and TRBJ2-1, the full variable domain reads EPEVTQTPSHQVTQMGQEVILRCVPISNHLYFYWYRQILGQKVEFLVSFYNNEISEKSEIFDDQFSVERPDGSNFTLKIRSTKLEDSAMYFCASSESYWLAGNEQFFGPGTRLTVL.

The V and J genes are TRBV19 and TRBJ2-5, with 9 nucleotides matching TRBD1. J gave up 4 bases and V 5 bases, and 8 bases lay outside the gene matches. The CDR3 contains 15 residues. The germline V gene has CDR1 LNHDA and CDR2 SQIVND (reference sequence). This CDR3 reads CASSPGTGWGETQYF. The CDR3 DNA reads as TGTGCCAGTAGTCCCGGGACAGGGTGGGGAGAGACCCAGTACTTC.

This chain uses TRBV28 with TRBJ2-7; 10 bases are shared with TRBD1. J lost 3 bases, V lost 6 bases, and 8 bases had no gene match. This CDR3 spans 15 amino acids. Germline CDR1 reads MDHEN; CDR2 reads SYDVKM. As DNA, the CDR3 is TGTGCCAGCAGCCCCATTGGGACAGGGGACTACGAGCAGTACTTC. Encoded protein: CASSPIGTGDYEQYF. The full variable domain, in which reference TRBV28 and TRBJ2-7 provide the parts outside the CDR3, is DVKVTQSSRYLVKRTGEKVFLECVQDMDHENMFWYRQDPGLGLRLIYFSYDVKMKEKGDIPEGYSVSREKKERFSLILESASTNQTSMYLCASSPIGTGDYEQYFGPGTRLTVT.

This clone was observed a few times. The rearrangement joins TRBV6-2 or TRBV6-3 to TRBJ2-1, with 9 bases aligning to TRBD2. Germline V gene data show CDR1 as MNHEY and CDR2 as SVGEGT. The CDR3 spans 16 residues. Trimming cost V 4 bases and J 7 bases; bases outside gene matches: 11. The CDR3 DNA sequence: TGTGCCAGCAGTTCCCCGGGTAGCGGGGGTTCTAATGAGCAGTTCTTC. This sequence encodes CASSSPGSGGSNEQFF.

Remarks on this clone: This CDR3 is also generated by other DNA sequences in the sample. The V call is TRBV6-5, the J call TRBJ1-1; D is undetermined. Germline V gives CDR1 MNHEY, CDR2 SVGAGI. The CDR3 runs to 12 residues. Trimming removed 4 bases at V and 4 bases at J, with 7 bases between. CDR3 bases: TGTGCCAGCAGTTCCCCGGGCACTGAAGCTTTCTTT. Protein: CASSSPGTEAFF.

This clone was detected only once. The chain recombines TRBV18 with TRBJ1-2, with TRBD1 identical over 7 bases. Germline lookup yields CDR1 KGHSH and CDR2 LQKENI. CDR3 length equals 15 residues. With 2 bases clipped from V and 4 bases from J, the junction kept 7 bases outside the gene matches. The CDR3 sequence is CASSPDQGVAYGYTF. The CDR3 nucleotides read TGTGCCAGCTCACCAGACCAGGGGGTGGCCTATGGCTACACCTTC. The entire variable domain, with the rest obtained from reference TRBV18 and TRBJ1-2, is as follows: NAGVMQNPRHLVRRRGQEARLRCSPMKGHSHVYWYRQLPEEGLKFMVYLQKENIIDESGMPKERFSAEFPKEGPSILRIQQVVRGDSAAYFCASSPDQGVAYGYTFGSGTRLTVV.

The J gene is TRBJ1-2, the V gene TRBV19; the D is unclear. Germline V lookup: CDR1 LNHDA, CDR2 SQIVND (reference sequence). This CDR3 has 13 residues. V lost 7 bases and J lost 5, with 14 bases in between. CDR3 loop: CASTDTGRYGYTF. DNA for the CDR3: TGTGCCAGTACCGATACCGGTAGATATGGCTACACCTTC.

V is TRBV11-3 and J is TRBJ1-4; D unclear. Germline V lookup: CDR1 SGHNT, CDR2 YENEEA. The CDR3 length is 14 residues. Trimming removed 5 bases at V and 3 bases at J, with 10 bases between. This chain's CDR3 is CASSLGRANEKLFF. Written as DNA, the CDR3 is TGTGCCAGCAGCCTGGGGAGGGCTAATGAAAAACTGTTTTTT. Using reference TRBV11-3 and TRBJ1-4 for the parts outside the CDR3, the full variable domain is EAGVVQSPRYKIIEKKQPVAFWCNPISGHNTLYWYLQNLGQGPELLIRYENEEAVDDSQLPKDRFSAERLKGVDSTLKIQPAELGDSAVYLCASSLGRANEKLFFGSGTQLSVL.

Notes on this clone: One end of the junction fails to match germline, which may point to a read error. The chain has TRBV19 and TRBJ1-5; 8 bases are a match to TRBD1. Germline V CDR1 and CDR2: LNHDA, SQIVND (reference sequence). This CDR3 is built from 15 residues. CDR3 region: CASQGAGRGNQPQHF. As DNA, the CDR3 is TGCGCCTCCCAGGGGGCGGGGAGGGGCAATCAGCCCCAGCATTTT.

The chain carries TRBV6-5 and TRBJ2-2; 7 positions match TRBD1. This CDR3 spans 15 amino acids. From germline, CDR1 is MNHEY and CDR2 SVGAGI. After removal of 6 bases from V and 2 bases from J, the junction contained 6 bases not matched to a gene. CDR3 amino acids: CASSQGTANTGELFF. In DNA form, the CDR3 reads TGTGCCAGCAGCCAGGGGACAGCTAACACCGGGGAGCTGTTTTTT.

The chain couples TRBV20-1 to TRBJ1-2; D remains ambiguous. The CDR3 contains 9 residues. Germline CDR1 is DFQATT and CDR2 is SNEGSKA (reference sequence). Deletions cut 7 bases from V and 8 bases from J, with 8 bases between. DNA for the CDR3: TGCAGTGGTCAACGGGGCTACACCTTC. Protein: CSGQRGYTF.

The rearrangement links TRBV11-2 to TRBJ1-5; D is possibly TRBD1 (6 bases). Trimming shortened V by 1 base and J by 1 base, and 8 bases separated the two germline ends. Looked up from germline, CDR1 is SGHAT and CDR2 is FQNNGV. This CDR3 has 15 amino acids. CDR3 nucleotides: TGTGCCAGCAGCTTAGGAGGGGGAAGCAATCAGCCCCAGCATTTT. Translated, it gives CASSLGGGSNQPQHF.

The CDR3 nucleotides are TGCGCCAGCAGCCAAGAATCAGCGGGGGGGTACAATACGCAGTATTTT. It translates to CASSQESAGGYNTQYF. The V and J genes are TRBV4-1 and TRBJ2-3, with TRBD2 matching 10 bases. The J segment lost 7 bases and the V segment lost 0 bases, leaving 7 bases of the junction unmatched. The V gene's germline CDR1 is MGHRA and CDR2 YSYEKL. This CDR3 has 16 residues.

The chain carries TRBV7-2 and TRBJ1-2; D possibly corresponds to TRBD1 (6 bases). The length of the CDR3 is 14 residues. V gave up 5 bases and J gave up 0 bases, with 10 bases separating them. In germline, CDR1 is SGHTA, CDR2 FQGNSA. The CDR3 loop is CASSQGPANYGYTF. The CDR3 DNA follows: TGTGCCAGCAGCCAGGGGCCAGCTAACTATGGCTACACCTTC.

The DNA for the CDR3 is TGTGCCAGTAGTAATGACAGGGTTTATGGCTACACCTTC. Translation gives CASSNDRVYGYTF. The rearrangement joins TRBV19 to TRBJ1-2, with 7 positions matching TRBD1. The ends lost 4 bases at V and 5 bases at J; junction bases unmatched: 4. The germline CDR1 and CDR2 sequences are LNHDA and SQIVND (reference sequence). CDR3 size: 13 residues.

V usage is TRBV29-1 and J usage is TRBJ1-2; possible D gene TRBD1, 5 bases. The V gene's germline CDR1 is SQVTM and CDR2 ANQGSEA. The CDR3 consists of 14 residues. The ends were cut back, 1 base at V and 5 bases at J, with 14 bases in the middle. The CDR3 loop is CSVEVDSQMYGYTF. The CDR3 bases are TGCAGCGTTGAAGTAGACAGTCAAATGTATGGCTACACCTTC.

The CDR3 reads CASSYQRDSYEQYF. CDR3 nucleotides: TGTGCCAGCAGTTACCAGCGGGATTCCTACGAGCAGTACTTC. The rearrangement uses TRBV6-5 and TRBJ2-7; 7 bases are a match to TRBD2. V dropped 2 bases and J dropped 1; count of bases not matched to a gene: 2. This CDR3 contains 14 residues. Per germline, CDR1 MNHEY and CDR2 SVGAGI.

V gene TRBV6-5 combines with J gene TRBJ1-1; the D is unclear. Looked up from germline, CDR1 is MNHEY and CDR2 is SVGAGI. The germline V and J ends were trimmed by 2 bases and 1 base, with 11 bases remaining between them. The CDR3 has 15 amino acids. The CDR3 loop reads CASSYRGQQNTEAFF. As DNA, the CDR3 is TGTGCCAGCAGTTACCGAGGGCAGCAGAACACTGAAGCTTTCTTT.

This rearrangement joins TRBV7-2 to TRBJ2-3; TRBD2 matches at 8 bases. The germline gives CDR1 SGHTA, CDR2 FQGNSA. Losses at the gene ends were 5 bases for V and 4 bases for J; bases not matched to a gene: 5. The CDR3 has 14 amino acids. CDR3 residues: CASSRGRGADTQYF. The CDR3 DNA follows: TGTGCCAGCAGCCGTGGGCGGGGGGCAGATACGCAGTATTTT.

The chain is built from TRBV28 and TRBJ1-6; possible D gene TRBD1, 5 bases. The CDR3 covers 13 residues. Germline values: CDR1 MDHEN, CDR2 SYDVKM. Trimming removed 10 bases at V and 2 bases at J, with 9 bases between. The CDR3 region has the DNA TGTGCCATCCAGGGCCCCTATAATTCACCCCTCCACTTT. Translating gives CAIQGPYNSPLHF.

The chain joins TRBV7-3 to TRBJ2-7; 7 bases line up with TRBD1. J was trimmed by 4 bases and V by 5 bases; bases with no gene match: 8. Germline lookup yields CDR1 SGHTA and CDR2 FQGTGA. The CDR3 is 14 residues long. This CDR3 reads CASSRTGRGYEQYF. CDR3 bases: TGTGCCAGCAGCCGGACAGGCCGCGGGTACGAGCAGTACTTC.

The rearrangement uses TRBV7-3 and TRBJ1-1, with 8 bases identical to TRBD1. Germline V CDR1 and CDR2: SGHTA, FQGTGA. The CDR3 sequence is 18 residues long. V gave up 1 base and J gave up 2 bases; unmatched junction bases: 12. Here the CDR3 reads CASSLRGRGLKFNTEAFF. Here the CDR3 DNA reads TGTGCCAGCAGCTTAAGAGGCAGGGGGCTAAAATTTAACACTGAAGCTTTCTTT.